The 19 T cell receptor beta chains in this list originate from one sample, sequenced in a study of response to subunit inactivated influenza vaccine. One entry per CDR3 protein, called by TCRdb with MiXCR from the RT-PCR reads. The table shows roughly 630,000 distinct CDR3 sequences, with less than 15% occurring only once. This material consisted of PBMCs from blood, taken 14 to 15 days before vaccination. Receptors were obtained from a man aged 50 to 59 who received an inactivated influenza vaccine.

The chain has TRBV6-2 or TRBV6-3 and TRBJ2-7, with D unresolved. The V gene lost 0 bases and the J gene lost 3 bases, with 12 bases spanning the gap. The CDR3 length is 15 residues. Per germline, CDR1 MNHEY and CDR2 SVGEGT. The chain's CDR3 is CASSYSMLLRYEQYF. In nucleotides, the CDR3 is TGTGCCAGCAGTTACTCGATGTTGTTGCGCTACGAGCAGTACTTC.

This clonotype was observed at least ten times. The V and J genes are TRBV5-1 and TRBJ1-4; TRBD1 matches 7 bases. CDR1 is SGHRS and CDR2 is YFSETQ in the germline V gene. The CDR3 sequence is 15 residues long. Losses at the gene ends were 4 bases for V and 2 bases for J; bases not matched to a gene: 5. This CDR3 is CASSTKGGTNEKLFF. Here the CDR3 DNA reads TGCGCCAGCAGCACGAAAGGGGGCACTAATGAAAAACTGTTTTTT.

This chain links TRBV6-2 or TRBV6-3 with TRBJ2-3, with a possible D match to TRBD1 (6 bases). The CDR3 runs 15 residues. CDR1 MNHEY and CDR2 SVGEGT come from the germline V gene. The ends were cut back, 6 bases at V and 0 bases at J, with 13 bases in the middle. The CDR3 nucleotides read TGTGCCAGCAGACCCCAGGGGAAGAGCACAGATACGCAGTATTTT. Amino acids: CASRPQGKSTDTQYF.

On this clonotype itself: One end of the junction varies from germline; a read error may be responsible. The rearrangement uses TRBV7-7 and TRBJ2-5; the D is unclear. The V gene's germline CDR1 is SSHAT and CDR2 FNYEAQ (reference sequence). This CDR3 region has 16 residues. The DNA for the CDR3 is TGTGCTAGCAGCCAAACCCTGGCTGCCGACCAAGAGACCCAGTACTTC. The encoded protein is CASSQTLAADQETQYF.

Worth noting for this clonotype: One end of the junction is discordant with germline, which a read error may explain. The rearrangement uses TRBV4-2 and TRBJ2-5, with 9 positions matching TRBD1. CDR3 length: 14 residues. The V gene's germline CDR1 is LGHNA and CDR2 YNFKEQ. The CDR3 sequence: CASSQEQGAETQYF. CDR3 bases: TGTGCCAGCAGTCAAGAACAGGGGGCAGAGACCCAGTACTTC.

The chain recombines TRBV27 with TRBJ2-7, with 9 bases lining up with TRBD2. V shed 7 bases, J shed 1 base, and the junction held 5 bases outside the gene matches. CDR3 length: 14 amino acids. Per germline, CDR1 MNHEY and CDR2 SMNVEV (reference sequence). The CDR3 spells CASTPSGNSYEQYF. The CDR3 DNA follows: TGTGCCAGCACTCCTAGCGGGAATTCCTACGAGCAGTACTTC.

The chain couples TRBV29-1 to TRBJ2-3; possible D gene TRBD2, 5 bases. The CDR3 runs 14 residues. The germline CDR1 and CDR2 sequences are SQVTM and ANQGSEA. The V gene lost 7 bases and the J gene lost 4 bases, with 18 bases spanning the gap. The CDR3 protein is CSGRTHSKADTQYF. The CDR3 DNA reads as TGCAGCGGGAGGACGCACAGTAAAGCAGATACGCAGTATTTT.

This clonotype was seen only a few times. The chain employs TRBV7-8 and TRBJ2-3; possible D gene TRBD2, 6 bases. Looked up from germline, CDR1 is SGHVS and CDR2 is FQNEAQ. V lost 1 base and J lost 6, with 20 bases in between. This CDR3 is 17 amino acids long. Written as DNA, the CDR3 is TGTGCCAGCAGCTTAGAAAGGGTCCCAGGGAGGTTTGATACGCAGTATTTT. Protein: CASSLERVPGRFDTQYF.

V and J are TRBV30 and TRBJ2-7, with a weak D call TRBD2 (6 bases). This CDR3 contains 13 residues. Trimming pared 4 bases from V and 3 bases from J, leaving 13 bases between. Germline V gene data show CDR1 as GTSNPN and CDR2 as SVGIG (reference sequence). The CDR3 is CAWTKAGGYEQYF. CDR3 DNA sequence: TGTGCCTGGACAAAGGCCGGGGGCTACGAGCAGTACTTC.

This clonotype was seen a few times. V usage is TRBV5-1 and J usage is TRBJ1-5, with D perhaps TRBD1 (5 bases). The CDR3 spans 18 residues. Germline values: CDR1 SGHRS, CDR2 YFSETQ. V was pared by 3 bases and J by 0 bases, with 19 bases between. CDR3 in DNA: TGCGCCAGCAGCTACCCACCCCGCGGGGACCCTAGCAATCAGCCCCAGCATTTT. This translates into CASSYPPRGDPSNQPQHF.

This clonotype was observed at least ten times. The chain employs TRBV29-1 and TRBJ2-3; 7 bases line up with TRBD1. This CDR3 spans 16 amino acids. V shed 0 bases, J shed 1 base, and the junction held 7 bases outside the gene matches. Germline V lookup: CDR1 SQVTM, CDR2 ANQGSEA. DNA of the CDR3: TGCAGCGTTGAAGACGGGACAGAGTCGGGCACAGATACGCAGTATTTT. It encodes CSVEDGTESGTDTQYF.

The chain carries TRBV4-1 and TRBJ1-3, with D tentatively TRBD1 (6 bases). V lost 4 bases and J lost 2, with 15 bases in between. The germline V gene has CDR1 MGHRA and CDR2 YSYEKL. The CDR3 extends over 16 amino acids. In DNA form, the CDR3 reads TGCGCCAGCAGCCGAGACAGGACGAAGGCTGGAAACACCATATATTTT. The encoded protein is CASSRDRTKAGNTIYF.

The CDR3 DNA is TGCAGCGTTACGCCAAGCACAGATACGCAGTATTTT. Amino acid sequence: CSVTPSTDTQYF. J is TRBJ2-3 and V is TRBV29-1; D gene ambiguous. The CDR3 is 12 amino acids. Trimming left V 5 bases short and J 0 bases short, with 6 bases between. Germline V lookup: CDR1 SQVTM, CDR2 ANQGSEA.

In this sample, this clonotype turned up a few times. The rearrangement uses TRBV20-1 and TRBJ1-4, with D possibly TRBD1 on 5 matching bases. V lost 3 bases and J lost 8, with 16 bases in between. The germline CDR1 and CDR2 sequences are DFQATT and SNEGSKA (reference sequence). This CDR3 contains 14 residues. The DNA for the CDR3 is TGCAGTGCTAGTATCCAGACAGCGGGAGAAAAACTGTTTTTT. This sequence encodes CSASIQTAGEKLFF.

In this sample, this clonotype turned up a few times. The chain recombines TRBV4-2 with TRBJ2-2, with 8 bases identical to TRBD1. In germline, CDR1 is LGHNA, CDR2 YNFKEQ. V gave up 0 bases and J gave up 4 bases; unmatched junction bases: 16. The CDR3 has 20 residues. The CDR3 here is CASSQEGGRGHILGTGELFF. CDR3 in DNA: TGTGCCAGCAGCCAAGAGGGGGGCAGGGGGCATATTCTGGGCACCGGGGAGCTGTTTTTT.

This clonotype was counted ten times or more. The chain joins TRBV6-2 or TRBV6-3 to TRBJ2-7; 8 positions agree with TRBD2. The CDR3 extends over 13 amino acids. Germline V CDR1 and CDR2: MNHEY, SVGEGT. Losses at the gene ends were 6 bases for V and 4 bases for J; bases not matched to a gene: 5. DNA of the CDR3: TGTGCCAGCAGCGGGAGGGCCGAATACGAGCAGTACTTC. Translated: CASSGRAEYEQYF.

The chain has TRBV10-3 and TRBJ1-1, with D possibly TRBD1 on 6 matching bases. There are 15 residues in the CDR3. With 3 bases removed from V and 4 bases from J, the gap between germline ends came to 15 bases. Germline V gene data show CDR1 as ENHRY and CDR2 as SYGVKD. CDR3 region: CAISEGTGFGTEAFF. CDR3 in DNA: TGTGCCATCAGTGAAGGAACAGGGTTTGGCACTGAAGCTTTCTTT.

This clonotype occurred a few times. V gene TRBV20-1 combines with J gene TRBJ2-2; TRBD2 matches at 7 bases. The CDR3 is 14 amino acids. Germline values: CDR1 DFQATT, CDR2 SNEGSKA (reference sequence). The J segment lost 5 bases and the V segment lost 6 bases, leaving 9 bases of the junction unmatched. CDR3 DNA sequence: TGCAGTGCAGAAGCGGGAATGCGAACCGGGGAGCTGTTTTTT. Its protein product is CSAEAGMRTGELFF.

A few counts support this clonotype. The chain recombines TRBV7-9 with TRBJ2-7; a possible D gene is TRBD2 (6 bases). Germline V gene data show CDR1 as SEHNR and CDR2 as FQNEAQ (reference sequence). This CDR3 is 16 amino acids long. Trimming removed 3 bases at V and 1 base at J, with 16 bases between. This chain's CDR3 is CASSFFSGAASYEQYF. CDR3 nucleotide sequence: TGTGCCAGCAGCTTCTTCTCGGGAGCGGCATCCTACGAGCAGTACTTC.